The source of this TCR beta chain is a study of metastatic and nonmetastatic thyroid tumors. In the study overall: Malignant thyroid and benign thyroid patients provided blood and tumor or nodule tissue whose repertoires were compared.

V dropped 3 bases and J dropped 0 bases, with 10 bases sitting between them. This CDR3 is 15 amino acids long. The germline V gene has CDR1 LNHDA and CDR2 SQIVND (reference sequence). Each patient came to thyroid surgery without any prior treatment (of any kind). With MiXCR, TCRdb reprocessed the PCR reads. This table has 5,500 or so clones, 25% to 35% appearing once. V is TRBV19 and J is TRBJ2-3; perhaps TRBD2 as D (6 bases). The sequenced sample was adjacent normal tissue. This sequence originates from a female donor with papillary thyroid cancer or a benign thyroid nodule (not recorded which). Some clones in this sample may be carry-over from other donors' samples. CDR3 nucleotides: TGTGCCAGTAGTATCAGGCGGGGAAGCACAGATACGCAGTATTTT. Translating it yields CASSIRRGSTDTQYF.